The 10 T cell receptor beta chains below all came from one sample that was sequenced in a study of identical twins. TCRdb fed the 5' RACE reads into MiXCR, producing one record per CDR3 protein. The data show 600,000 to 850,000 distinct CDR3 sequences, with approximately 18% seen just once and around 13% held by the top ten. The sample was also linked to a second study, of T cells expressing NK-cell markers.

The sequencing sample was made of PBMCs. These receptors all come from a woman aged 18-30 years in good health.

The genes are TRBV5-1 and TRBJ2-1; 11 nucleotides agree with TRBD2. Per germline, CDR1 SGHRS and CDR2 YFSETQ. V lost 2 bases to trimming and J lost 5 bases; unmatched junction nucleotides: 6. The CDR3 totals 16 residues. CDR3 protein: CASSFLAGGNNNEQFF. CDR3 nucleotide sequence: TGCGCCAGCAGCTTTTTAGCGGGAGGGAACAACAATGAGCAGTTCTTC.

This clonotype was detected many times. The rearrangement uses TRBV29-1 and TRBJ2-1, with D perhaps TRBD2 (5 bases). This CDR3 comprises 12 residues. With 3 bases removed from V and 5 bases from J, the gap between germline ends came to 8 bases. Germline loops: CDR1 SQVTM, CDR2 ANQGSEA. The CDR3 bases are TGCAGCGTTGAGCCTAGCCACAATGAGCAGTTCTTC. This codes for CSVEPSHNEQFF.

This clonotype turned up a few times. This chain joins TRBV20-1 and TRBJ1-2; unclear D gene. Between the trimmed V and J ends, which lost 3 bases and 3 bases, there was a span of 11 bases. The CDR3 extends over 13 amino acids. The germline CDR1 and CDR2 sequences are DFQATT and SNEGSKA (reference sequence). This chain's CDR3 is CSASTPDHYGYTF. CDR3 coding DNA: TGCAGTGCTAGCACACCGGACCACTATGGCTACACCTTC.

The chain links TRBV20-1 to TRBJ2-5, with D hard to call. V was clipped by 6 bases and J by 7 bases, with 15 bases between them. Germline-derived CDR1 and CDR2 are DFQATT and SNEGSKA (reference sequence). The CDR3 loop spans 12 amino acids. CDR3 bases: TGCAGTGCCCCGGGCCGAGGTGGGACCCAGTACTTC. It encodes CSAPGRGGTQYF.

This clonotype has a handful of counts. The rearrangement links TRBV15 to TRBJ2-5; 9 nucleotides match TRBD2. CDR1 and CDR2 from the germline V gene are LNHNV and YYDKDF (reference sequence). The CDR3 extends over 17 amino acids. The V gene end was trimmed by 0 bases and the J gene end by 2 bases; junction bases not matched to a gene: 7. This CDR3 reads CATSRDRGGRGQETQYF. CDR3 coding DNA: TGTGCCACCAGCAGAGATCGTGGCGGGAGGGGTCAAGAGACCCAGTACTTC.

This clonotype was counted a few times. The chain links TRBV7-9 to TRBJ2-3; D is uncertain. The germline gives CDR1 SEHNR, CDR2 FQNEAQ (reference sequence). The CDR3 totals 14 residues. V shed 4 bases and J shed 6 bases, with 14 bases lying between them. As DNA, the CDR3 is TGTGCCAGCAGCTCACCCCGACATGGGGATACGCAGTATTTT. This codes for CASSSPRHGDTQYF.

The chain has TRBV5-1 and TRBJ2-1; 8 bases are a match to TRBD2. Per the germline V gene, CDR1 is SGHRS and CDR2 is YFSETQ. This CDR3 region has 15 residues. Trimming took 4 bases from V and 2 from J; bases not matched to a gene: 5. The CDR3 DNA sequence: TGCGCCAGCAGCGCATTAGCGGGGCCCTACAATGAGCAGTTCTTC. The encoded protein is CASSALAGPYNEQFF. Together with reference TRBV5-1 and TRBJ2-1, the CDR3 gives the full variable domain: KAGVTQTPRYLIKTRGQQVTLSCSPISGHRSVSWYQQTPGQGLQFLFEYFSETQRNKGNFPGRFSGRQFSNSRSEMNVSTLELGDSALYLCASSALAGPYNEQFFGPGTRLTVL.

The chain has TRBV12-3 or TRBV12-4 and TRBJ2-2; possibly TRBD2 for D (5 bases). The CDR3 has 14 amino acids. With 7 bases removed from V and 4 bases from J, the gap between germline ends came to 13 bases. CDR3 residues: CASISTGGTGELFF. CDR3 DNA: TGTGCCAGCATCTCGACTGGAGGCACCGGGGAGCTGTTTTTT.

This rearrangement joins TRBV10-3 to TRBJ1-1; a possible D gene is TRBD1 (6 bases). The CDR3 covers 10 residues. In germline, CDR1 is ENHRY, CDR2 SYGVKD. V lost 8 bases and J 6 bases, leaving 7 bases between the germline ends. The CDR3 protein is CAIGQSEAFF. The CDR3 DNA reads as TGTGCCATCGGACAGTCTGAAGCTTTCTTT.

CDR3 DNA: TGTGCCACTCAACACGAGGGTTTAAACAATGAGCAGTTCTTC. Translated: CATQHEGLNNEQFF. This chain uses TRBV7-2 with TRBJ2-1; tentatively, D is TRBD2 (5 bases). Looked up from germline, CDR1 is SGHTA and CDR2 is FQGNSA. CDR3 length: 14 amino acids. V dropped 10 bases and J dropped 5 bases, with 18 bases sitting between them.